These 15 T cell receptor beta chains share one sample of origin, sequenced in a study of blood T cell repertoires in COVID-19. Clones were read by immunoSEQ multiplex PCR, and TCRdb kept only the in-frame ones, dropping some. Of 45,000 to 60,000 clones listed, under 85% are singletons. The specimen was peripheral blood. All receptors come from a woman aged 55-69 years with acute or convalescent COVID-19.

The rearrangement links TRBV5-1 to TRBJ2-3, with D perhaps TRBD1 (5 bases). V lost 4 bases and J 1 base, leaving 10 bases between the germline ends. This CDR3 comprises 14 residues. Per germline, CDR1 SGHRS and CDR2 YFSETQ. CDR3 sequence reads: CASSPGLGTDTQYF. In DNA form, the CDR3 reads TGCGCCAGCAGCCCAGGGCTGGGCACAGATACGCAGTATTTT.

The rearrangement uses TRBV7-9 and TRBJ1-2; perhaps TRBD1 as D (6 bases). The germline V gene has CDR1 SEHNR and CDR2 FQNEAQ (reference sequence). Trimming pared 4 bases from V and 3 bases from J, leaving 27 bases between. This CDR3 is 19 amino acids long. Here the CDR3 DNA reads TGTGCCAGCAGCTCACTCCAAACACCGACAGGAACTACCTACTATGGCTACACCTTC. It encodes CASSSLQTPTGTTYYGYTF.

The gene calls are TRBV3-1 (or the pseudogene TRBV3-2) and TRBJ2-2; the D gene is possibly TRBD2 (6 bases). The V end lost 10 bases, the J end lost 2 bases, and 17 bases lay between the germline ends. This CDR3 comprises 15 residues. Per germline, CDR1 LGHDT and CDR2 YNNKEL (reference sequence). The CDR3 DNA is TGTGCCACCACGTTGGGGGGAGGAAACACCGGGGAGCTGTTTTTT. Translating it yields CATTLGGGNTGELFF.

The J gene is TRBJ2-2, the V gene TRBV19; no reliable D call. The CDR3 is 14 amino acids. The germline V gene encodes CDR1 LNHDA and CDR2 SQIVND (reference sequence). V lost 5 bases to trimming and J lost 3 bases, with 10 bases between them. CDR3 in DNA: TGTGCCAGTAGTGCCCGAGGATACACCGGGGAGCTGTTTTTT. The encoded protein is CASSARGYTGELFF.

This chain joins TRBV2 and TRBJ2-7, with D possibly matching TRBD1 (6 bases). The CDR3 has 13 amino acids. CDR1 is SNHLY and CDR2 is FYNNEI in the germline V gene. Trimming left V 6 bases short and J 4 bases short, with 13 bases between. The CDR3 bases are TGTGCCAGCAGCTGGGACATTCTTTACGAGCAGTACTTC. Residues: CASSWDILYEQYF. The full variable domain, in which reference TRBV2 and TRBJ2-7 provide the parts outside the CDR3, is EPEVTQTPSHQVTQMGQEVILRCVPISNHLYFYWYRQILGQKVEFLVSFYNNEISEKSEIFDDQFSVERPDGSNFTLKIRSTKLEDSAMYFCASSWDILYEQYFGPGTRLTVT.

CDR3 in amino acids: CASSFGGFMNTEAFF. The CDR3 DNA is TGTGCCAGCAGCTTCGGAGGGTTCATGAACACTGAAGCTTTCTTT. The chain joins TRBV7-6 to TRBJ1-1; D is ambiguous. Germline lookup yields CDR1 SGHVS and CDR2 FNYEAQ. This CDR3 spans 15 amino acids. V lost 3 bases, J lost 0 bases, and 11 bases lay in between.

This rearrangement joins TRBV6-4 to TRBJ1-6; 10 nucleotides match TRBD1. The CDR3 runs 16 residues. J lost 8 bases, V lost 4 bases, and 8 bases had no gene match. Per the germline V gene, CDR1 is MRHNA and CDR2 is SNTAGT. CDR3 DNA sequence: TGTGCCAGCAGTGCTCCGGGACAGGGGAATGATTCACCCCTCCACTTT. It yields the protein CASSAPGQGNDSPLHF.

The chain employs TRBV24-1 and TRBJ1-4; D gene unclear. V was shortened by 2 bases and J by 8 bases, with 11 bases between the two germline ends. There are 14 residues in the CDR3. Germline CDR1 is KGHDR and CDR2 is SFDVKD. The CDR3 spells CATSDSRVREKLFF. The CDR3 DNA follows: TGTGCCACCAGTGATTCGAGGGTTCGGGAAAAACTGTTTTTT.

V is TRBV19 and J is TRBJ1-2; 7 bases line up with TRBD1. The CDR3 length is 13 residues. V shed 8 bases, J shed 7 bases, and the junction held 10 bases outside the gene matches. Germline CDR1 reads LNHDA; CDR2 reads SQIVND (reference sequence). CDR3 sequence reads: CASSEQGRVGYTF. As DNA, the CDR3 is TGTGCCAGTTCCGAACAGGGGCGGGTTGGCTACACCTTC. Based on the CDR3 plus reference TRBV19 and TRBJ1-2, the full variable domain is DGGITQSPKYLFRKEGQNVTLSCEQNLNHDAMYWYRQDPGQGLRLIYYSQIVNDFQKGDIAEGYSVSREKKESFPLTVTSAQKNPTAFYLCASSEQGRVGYTFGSGTRLTVV.

The J gene is TRBJ1-4, the V gene TRBV5-1; 8 bases are a match to TRBD1. The junction had 10 bases not matched to a gene; V was cut back by 4 bases and J by 8 bases. The CDR3 runs to 15 residues. Germline V lookup: CDR1 SGHRS, CDR2 YFSETQ. As DNA, the CDR3 is TGCGCCAGCAGCCAGGGAGGGACAGGCATCGAAAAACTGTTTTTT. It codes for CASSQGGTGIEKLFF.

The chain uses TRBV6-5 and TRBJ2-7, with D perhaps TRBD2 (6 bases). Germline assignment: CDR1 MNHEY and CDR2 SVGAGI. The CDR3 sequence is 12 residues long. The V gene lost 7 bases and the J gene lost 6 bases, with 13 bases spanning the gap. The CDR3 bases are TGTGCCAGCAACTTCCAGGGAGGCGAGCAGTACTTC. It encodes CASNFQGGEQYF.

With respect to this clone: At one end, the junction sequence differs from germline, possibly due to a read error. The V call is TRBV6-5, the J call TRBJ1-1; D not resolved. The CDR3 extends over 13 amino acids. The germline V gene encodes CDR1 MNHEY and CDR2 SVGAGI. CDR3 bases: TGTGCCAGCAGGTACTCCCCGAGGACTGAAGCTTTCTTT. It is translated as CASRYSPRTEAFF.

The genes are TRBV11-2 and TRBJ1-4, with D uncertain. The germline V and J ends were trimmed by 3 bases and 7 bases, with 6 bases remaining between them. Germline assignment: CDR1 SGHAT and CDR2 FQNNGV. The CDR3 is 12 residues long. CDR3 sequence: CASSFYSEKLFF. The CDR3, as DNA: TGTGCCAGCAGCTTTTATTCTGAAAAACTGTTTTTT.

The chain carries TRBV6-5 and TRBJ1-1; 7 positions match TRBD1. CDR1 is MNHEY and CDR2 is SVGAGI in the germline V gene. V lost 3 bases, J lost 4 bases, and 5 bases stayed unmatched. The CDR3 sequence is 14 residues long. The CDR3 here is CASSYITGATEAFF. CDR3 bases: TGTGCCAGCAGTTATATAACAGGGGCCACTGAAGCTTTCTTT.

This clone was recorded a few times. V is TRBV5-1 and J is TRBJ2-5; 12 positions agree with TRBD2. V lost 0 bases and J lost 2; bases outside the gene matches: 11. The CDR3 has 19 amino acids. The germline V gene has CDR1 SGHRS and CDR2 YFSETQ. The DNA of the CDR3 is TGCGCCAGCAGCTTGGATTCGCCGACTAGCGGGGGATTTCAAGAGACCCAGTACTTC. This translates into CASSLDSPTSGGFQETQYF. Looking up the rest from reference TRBV5-1 and TRBJ2-5 gives the full variable domain: KAGVTQTPRYLIKTRGQQVTLSCSPISGHRSVSWYQQTPGQGLQFLFEYFSETQRNKGNFPGRFSGRQFSNSRSEMNVSTLELGDSALYLCASSLDSPTSGGFQETQYFGPGTRLLVL.